This entry lists 2 T cell receptor beta chains sequenced from one sample in a study of shared clonotypes between healthy human individuals. Sequencing used immunoSEQ multiplex PCR; TCRdb keeps in-frame clones, though not all of them. The sample lists roughly 1.4 million clones; approximately 98.5% were seen once. The specimen was naive CD4+ T cells sorted from blood. Subset in this sample: CD45RA+ positively selected. These receptors all come from a man between 25 and 39 years old in good health.

The rearrangement joins TRBV27 to TRBJ1-2; possibly TRBD1 for D (6 bases). Germline V gene sequence: CDR1 MNHEY, CDR2 SMNVEV (reference sequence). This CDR3 spans 14 amino acids. The germline V and J ends were trimmed by 2 bases and 4 bases, with 11 bases remaining between them. The CDR3 DNA reads TGTGCCAGCAGTTTAAGTCGGGACATCTATGGCTACACCTTC. Translated, it gives CASSLSRDIYGYTF.

This clone was counted a single time. The chain carries TRBV5-4 and TRBJ2-3; 9 nucleotides line up with TRBD2. The CDR3 has 16 amino acids. The trim removed 4 bases at V and 0 bases at J, leaving 6 bases unmatched. Looked up from germline, CDR1 is SGHNT and CDR2 is YYREEE (reference sequence). The CDR3 bases are TGTGCCAGCAGCGGACGAACTAGCGGGAGCACAGATACGCAGTATTTT. Amino acids: CASSGRTSGSTDTQYF.